The 14 T cell receptor beta chains given below trace back to one sample, sequenced in a study of regulatory T cells in long-lasting Graves disease. iRepertoire HTBI primers and Arm-PCR of CDR3 regions built TCR beta libraries. TCRdb re-called the multiplex PCR reads through MiXCR, storing one row per CDR3 protein. The profile shows under 400,000 distinct CDR3 sequences, over 15% of them singletons. The sample's time point: newly diagnosed GD, antithyroid drugs for less than 3 months. With RNA extracted from PBMCs as input, the TCR library was made. The same specimen was also included in a second study, on T cells in Graves' hyperthyroidism and ophthalmopathy.

The material sequenced was peripheral blood mononuclear cells (PBMCs), taken at new diagnosis, from a patient treated with antithyroid drugs. The receptors originated from a man aged 35 to 55 with Graves disease.

This chain uses TRBV6-1 with TRBJ1-1, with TRBD1 as a possible D gene (5 bases). The CDR3 sequence is 13 residues long. CDR1 is MNHNS and CDR2 is SASEGT in the germline V gene. The V end was cut by 6 bases, the J end by 6 bases, with 14 bases between. CDR3 bases: TGTGCCAGCAGAGACATCCGGGGCGCTGAAGCTTTCTTT. Translated: CASRDIRGAEAFF.

V gene TRBV29-1 combines with J gene TRBJ2-3; D call uncertain. This CDR3 has 14 residues. The ends were cut back, 6 bases at V and 2 bases at J, with 15 bases in the middle. Germline V gene data show CDR1 as SQVTM and CDR2 as ANQGSEA. Here the CDR3 reads CSVPWAGSTDTQYF. CDR3 DNA: TGCAGCGTACCCTGGGCAGGCTCCACAGATACGCAGTATTTT.

In the case of this clonotype: A read error likely explains this, since a far larger clone differs by one base. The chain links TRBV7-8 to TRBJ2-4, with D perhaps matching TRBD2 (7 bases). The CDR3 contains 15 residues. Germline V gene lookup returns CDR1 SGHVS and CDR2 FQNEAQ. V shed 6 bases and J shed 13 bases, with 25 bases lying between them. In DNA form, the CDR3 reads TGTGCCAGCAGTTCGGCGGTGGGGGGGCGAAGTGAGCAGTACTTC. Its translation: CASSSAVGGRSEQYF. Based on the CDR3 plus reference TRBV7-8 and TRBJ2-4, the full variable domain is GAGVSQSPRYKVAKRGQDVALRCDPISGHVSLFWYQQALGQGPEFLTYFQNEAQLDKSGLPSDRFFAERPEGSVSTLKIQRTQQEDSAVYLCASSSAVGGRSEQYFGAGTRLSVL.

The table lists this clonotype with many counts. The gene calls are TRBV19 and TRBJ1-5; D is ambiguous. Germline V gene sequence: CDR1 LNHDA, CDR2 SQIVND (reference sequence). The length of the CDR3 is 15 residues. The V end lost 1 base, the J end lost 0 bases, and 7 bases lay between the germline ends. CDR3 coding DNA: TGTGCCAGTAGTATAGTAGGTCGTAGCAATCAGCCCCAGCATTTT. Translation gives CASSIVGRSNQPQHF.

In this sample, this clonotype turned up many times. The chain links TRBV4-1 to TRBJ1-2; D gene uncertain. This CDR3 region has 12 residues. Germline V gives CDR1 MGHRA, CDR2 YSYEKL. Trimming removed 4 bases at V and 4 bases at J, with 7 bases between. CDR3 nucleotide sequence: TGCGCCAGCAGCCCGGACCGCTATGGCTACACCTTC. Protein: CASSPDRYGYTF.

The chain has TRBV20-1 and TRBJ1-4; weak D call: TRBD1 (5 bases). The V and J ends lost 0 bases and 0 bases respectively, with 8 bases between them. Germline assignment: CDR1 DFQATT and CDR2 SNEGSKA (reference sequence). The CDR3 sequence is 15 residues long. CDR3 amino acids: CSARDGGATNEKLFF. CDR3 DNA: TGCAGTGCTAGAGATGGGGGAGCAACTAATGAAAAACTGTTTTTT.

V is TRBV19 and J is TRBJ1-5, with D uncertain. The CDR3 covers 18 residues. Looked up from germline, CDR1 is LNHDA and CDR2 is SQIVND (reference sequence). Trimming removed 0 bases from V and 3 bases from J, with 18 bases in between. The CDR3 sequence is CASSIDRDLGLLNQPQHF. The CDR3 DNA sequence: TGTGCCAGTAGTATAGATCGAGACCTCGGACTGCTCAATCAGCCCCAGCATTTT.

Comments on this clonotype: A read error may be the cause here, since a much bigger clone is one base away. The gene calls are TRBV6-9 and TRBJ2-7; D perhaps matches TRBD1 (5 bases). Germline CDR1 MNHGY, CDR2 SVAAGI. The V end was cut by 3 bases, the J end by 2 bases, with 17 bases between. CDR3 length equals 16 residues. CDR3 sequence: CASSYLPRDSPYEQYF. As DNA, the CDR3 is TGTGCCAGCAGTTACTTACCCAGGGATTCCCCCTACGAGCAGTACTTC.

This clonotype was detected a few times. In DNA form, the CDR3 reads TGCGCCAGCAGCTTTGGGACAGGCGAGGGGTACGAGCAGTACTTC. Protein: CASSFGTGEGYEQYF. The V call is TRBV5-1, the J call TRBJ2-7; 8 bases fit TRBD1. This CDR3 comprises 15 residues. In germline, CDR1 is SGHRS, CDR2 YFSETQ. The V segment lost 2 bases and the J segment 4 bases; nucleotides outside the gene matches: 8.

This clonotype was seen repeatedly, ten times or more. The chain couples TRBV7-2 to TRBJ2-1, with D perhaps matching TRBD2 (5 bases). V gave up 2 bases and J gave up 2 bases, with 10 bases separating them. Germline V gene lookup returns CDR1 SGHTA and CDR2 FQGNSA. The CDR3 spans 15 residues. The CDR3 spells CASSLRRTAYNEQFF. The CDR3, as DNA: TGTGCCAGCAGCTTAAGGAGGACGGCCTACAATGAGCAGTTCTTC. The whole variable domain, filled in from reference TRBV7-2 and TRBJ2-1, reads GAGVSQSPSNKVTEKGKDVELRCDPISGHTALYWYRQSLGQGLEFLIYFQGNSAPDKSGLPSDRFSAERTGGSVSTLTIQRTQQEDSAVYLCASSLRRTAYNEQFFGPGTRLTVL.

At least ten counts were recorded for this clonotype. The rearrangement uses TRBV4-2 and TRBJ1-4; tentative D call: TRBD1 (6 bases). The germline V and J ends were trimmed by 1 base and 7 bases, with 13 bases remaining between them. This CDR3 has 15 amino acids. Germline values: CDR1 LGHNA, CDR2 YNFKEQ. The chain's CDR3 is CASSQGVRGSEKLFF. The DNA for the CDR3 is TGTGCCAGCAGCCAAGGGGTCAGGGGCAGTGAAAAACTGTTTTTT.

This clonotype has at least ten counts. This chain uses TRBV6-1 with TRBJ2-5, with D unclear. Germline CDR1 MNHNS, CDR2 SASEGT. CDR3 length: 11 residues. Trimming removed 10 bases from V and 5 bases from J, with 11 bases in between. CDR3: CATRRAETQYF. The CDR3 nucleotides read TGTGCCACCCGACGGGCGGAGACCCAGTACTTC.

The chain employs TRBV5-1 and TRBJ1-2; D is uncertain. V was trimmed by 0 bases and J by 4 bases, leaving 10 bases between them. Germline V CDR1 and CDR2: SGHRS, YFSETQ. The CDR3 sequence is 14 residues long. The CDR3 loop reads CASSLAGTSYGYTF. The CDR3 nucleotides are TGCGCCAGCAGCTTGGCCGGCACGAGCTATGGCTACACCTTC.

This clonotype was picked up a small number of times. This sequence joins TRBV20-1 and TRBJ1-1, with 8 bases matching TRBD1. Trimming cost V 0 bases and J 4 bases; bases outside gene matches: 4. The CDR3 has 14 residues. CDR1 and CDR2 from the germline V gene are DFQATT and SNEGSKA (reference sequence). The DNA of the CDR3 is TGCAGTGCTAGAGATAGGACAGGGCTCACTGAAGCTTTCTTT. It translates to CSARDRTGLTEAFF.